The 16 T cell receptor beta chains reported below all come from one sample, sequenced in a study of cytomegalovirus exposure and HLA in healthy donors. The PCR ran on 60 Vbeta and 13 Jbeta primers. Assay used: immunoSEQ multiplex PCR; TCRdb lists only in-frame clones, some missing. The repertoire has 100,000 or so clones, around 80% of them found once; the top ten carry about 4%. Sequencing used PBMCs. These receptors were obtained from a woman in her 50s in good health and CMV-seropositive.

This chain connects TRBV5-1 to TRBJ2-3, with 7 bases lining up with TRBD2. The CDR3 has 16 residues. Germline trimming cut 5 bases from V and 2 bases from J; bases unmatched to any gene: 11. Germline lookup yields CDR1 SGHRS and CDR2 YFSETQ. The CDR3 DNA reads TGCGCCAGCAGGCCCCCCTCCGGGAGGTCCACAGATACGCAGTATTTT. This translates into CASRPPSGRSTDTQYF. The variable domain in full, with the rest retrieved from reference TRBV5-1 and TRBJ2-3, is KAGVTQTPRYLIKTRGQQVTLSCSPISGHRSVSWYQQTPGQGLQFLFEYFSETQRNKGNFPGRFSGRQFSNSRSEMNVSTLELGDSALYLCASRPPSGRSTDTQYFGPGTRLTVL.

The chain carries TRBV5-6 and TRBJ2-3; 8 nucleotides agree with TRBD2. With V trimmed by 0 bases and J by 1 base, 7 bases remained unmatched. This CDR3 contains 17 residues. The germline gives CDR1 SGHDT, CDR2 YYEEEE. The CDR3 region is CASSLAGGGERTDTQYF. In DNA form, the CDR3 reads TGTGCCAGCAGCTTGGCGGGAGGGGGGGAACGCACAGATACGCAGTATTTT.

This clone was counted a few times. V and J are TRBV7-9 and TRBJ2-4, with D tentatively TRBD2 (5 bases). The CDR3 is 15 residues long. The germline V and J ends were trimmed by 5 bases and 3 bases, with 14 bases remaining between them. CDR1 and CDR2 from the germline V gene are SEHNR and FQNEAQ (reference sequence). This CDR3 reads CASSKPEVFKNIQYF. In nucleotides, the CDR3 is TGTGCCAGCAGCAAACCGGAGGTTTTCAAAAACATTCAGTACTTC.

In this sample, this clone turned up a few times. The chain employs TRBV5-1 and TRBJ2-7, with 13 bases fitting TRBD2. The germline V gene encodes CDR1 SGHRS and CDR2 YFSETQ. The CDR3 is made up of 14 amino acids. V was pared by 9 bases and J by 5 bases, with 8 bases of the junction left unmatched. The CDR3 spells CATRLAGGDNEQYF. The CDR3 nucleotides read TGCGCCACCAGACTAGCGGGAGGAGACAACGAGCAGTACTTC.

This clone appeared a few times. This sample includes further DNA sequences coding for the same CDR3. This chain uses TRBV30 with TRBJ2-3; a possible D gene is TRBD1 (6 bases). Trimming pared 0 bases from V and 4 bases from J, leaving 8 bases between. The CDR3 runs 13 residues. Germline-derived CDR1 and CDR2 are GTSNPN and SVGIG (reference sequence). The CDR3: CAWSVGGADTQYF. The CDR3 DNA reads TGTGCCTGGAGTGTAGGGGGTGCAGATACGCAGTATTTT.

This clone was seen only a few times. The J gene is TRBJ2-3, the V gene TRBV4-1, with D possibly TRBD2 on 6 matching bases. Trimming took 1 base from V and 8 from J, leaving 16 bases between them. There are 15 residues in the CDR3. CDR1 MGHRA and CDR2 YSYEKL come from the germline V gene. The CDR3 loop is CASSQAKTRDGTQYF. CDR3 in DNA: TGCGCCAGCAGCCAAGCCAAGACGCGGGATGGTACGCAGTATTTT.

The V call is TRBV19, the J call TRBJ1-3; D gene uncertain. The CDR3 runs 15 residues. Germline CDR1 LNHDA, CDR2 SQIVND (reference sequence). V dropped 3 bases and J dropped 0 bases, with 9 bases sitting between them. The chain's CDR3 is CASSIRQISGNTIYF. The CDR3 bases are TGTGCCAGTAGTATTCGCCAGATCTCTGGAAACACCATATATTTT.

This chain links TRBV5-1 with TRBJ2-5, with D perhaps TRBD2 (5 bases). The CDR3 length is 14 residues. With 0 bases removed from V and 1 base from J, the gap between germline ends came to 7 bases. The germline V gene has CDR1 SGHRS and CDR2 YFSETQ. The CDR3 nucleotides read TGCGCCAGCAGCTTGGAGCGGATCCAAGAGACCCAGTACTTC. This sequence encodes CASSLERIQETQYF.

V is TRBV9 and J is TRBJ2-5; possible D gene TRBD2, 7 bases. Germline assignment: CDR1 SGDLS and CDR2 YYNGEE. V gave up 0 bases and J gave up 6 bases, with 18 bases separating them. The CDR3 contains 16 residues. The CDR3 sequence is CASSVGCGGAPKTQYF. Written as DNA, the CDR3 is TGTGCCAGCAGCGTAGGATGTGGGGGGGCTCCGAAGACCCAGTACTTC.

The chain recombines TRBV7-8 with TRBJ1-1; tentatively, D is TRBD1 (6 bases). Germline-derived CDR1 and CDR2 are SGHVS and FQNEAQ. CDR3 size: 15 residues. V was pared by 4 bases and J by 4 bases, with 16 bases between. This chain's CDR3 is CASSSQTGHSTEAFF. CDR3 nucleotide sequence: TGTGCCAGCAGCTCCCAGACAGGTCACAGCACTGAAGCTTTCTTT.

The chain carries TRBV5-1 and TRBJ2-5; 8 nucleotides line up with TRBD2. The germline V gene encodes CDR1 SGHRS and CDR2 YFSETQ. V gave up 4 bases and J gave up 5 bases; unmatched junction bases: 16. CDR3 length: 17 residues. CDR3 coding DNA: TGCGCCAGCAGCACTTCCCCCCAAGCGGGAGTCGGTGAGACCCAGTACTTC. This codes for CASSTSPQAGVGETQYF. Using reference TRBV5-1 and TRBJ2-5 for the parts outside the CDR3, the full variable domain is KAGVTQTPRYLIKTRGQQVTLSCSPISGHRSVSWYQQTPGQGLQFLFEYFSETQRNKGNFPGRFSGRQFSNSRSEMNVSTLELGDSALYLCASSTSPQAGVGETQYFGPGTRLLVL.

The CDR3 loop reads CASRGAGLPNYGYTF. Here the CDR3 DNA reads TGTGCCAGCAGGGGGGCAGGTCTTCCTAACTATGGCTACACCTTC. The chain couples TRBV6-1 to TRBJ1-2; a weak D match, TRBD1 (6 bases). The CDR3 length is 15 residues. Germline V CDR1 and CDR2: MNHNS, SASEGT. V lost 6 bases and J lost 0, with 14 bases in between.

This chain joins TRBV7-6 and TRBJ1-4; D remains unclear. The V and J ends lost 1 base and 3 bases respectively, with 9 bases between them. Germline assignment: CDR1 SGHVS and CDR2 FNYEAQ. This CDR3 has 15 residues. The CDR3: CASSLVESANEKLFF. The CDR3 coding sequence is TGTGCCAGCAGCTTAGTTGAATCGGCTAATGAAAAACTGTTTTTT.

The chain couples TRBV29-1 to TRBJ2-1; 9 bases map to TRBD1. The germline V gene has CDR1 SQVTM and CDR2 ANQGSEA. The CDR3 runs 12 residues. Losses at the gene ends were 7 bases for V and 8 bases for J; bases not matched to a gene: 6. DNA of the CDR3: TGCAGCGCACAGGGGGCAATGGATGAGCAGTTCTTC. Protein sequence: CSAQGAMDEQFF.

The chain couples TRBV25-1 to TRBJ2-1; TRBD2 agrees at 10 bases. The germline V gene encodes CDR1 MGHDK and CDR2 SYGVNS. The J segment lost 12 bases and the V segment lost 2 bases, leaving 16 bases of the junction unmatched. The CDR3 spans 17 residues. This CDR3 reads CASSEGGLADSDKGQFF. The CDR3 nucleotides are TGTGCCAGCAGTGAAGGCGGACTAGCGGACTCGGATAAGGGGCAGTTCTTC. The full variable domain, completed using reference TRBV25-1 and TRBJ2-1, is EADIYQTPRYLVIGTGKKITLECSQTMGHDKMYWYQQDPGMELHLIHYSYGVNSTEKGDLSSESTVSRIRTEHFPLTLESARPSHTSQYLCASSEGGLADSDKGQFFGPGTRLTVL.

The chain combines TRBV2 with TRBJ2-3; possible D gene TRBD2, 6 bases. The CDR3 runs 13 residues. Deletions cut 6 bases from V and 6 bases from J, with 13 bases between. Germline-derived CDR1 and CDR2 are SNHLY and FYNNEI. The CDR3 bases are TGTGCCAGCAGCCAAGGGGCGGGGGATACGCAGTATTTT. Translated: CASSQGAGDTQYF.